The present T cell receptor beta chain was sequenced within a study of T cells after yellow fever vaccination. Study-level points and caveats: Although the secondary response was weaker, it peaked faster, at day 5 versus 15. It was a small share of clonotypes that appeared in both CD4 and CD8 compartments. Post-booster reappearance was seen for most primary-vaccination clones (96% CD4, around 89% CD8).

V lost 3 bases and J 3 bases, leaving 8 bases between the germline ends. The CDR3 runs to 14 residues. Germline CDR1 is MGHRA and CDR2 is YSYEKL. TCR cDNA, made by 5'RACE template switching, carried an added universal primer site and UMIs. MiXCR, applied by TCRdb to the 5' RACE reads, yields one record per CDR3 protein. The profile shows under 550,000 distinct CDR3 sequences, just over 20% of them singletons. With regard to this clonotype: Its specificity is not known.

The chain carries TRBV4-1 and TRBJ2-2; unclear D gene. Source: PBMCs, taken approximately 20 days after the first yellow fever vaccination. This receptor was identified in a man aged 18-30 years who received the YFV17D yellow fever vaccine. The CDR3: CASSQGRYTGELFF. The CDR3 coding sequence is TGCGCCAGCAGCCAGGGCCGTTACACCGGGGAGCTGTTTTTT.